The 15 T cell receptor beta chains given below trace back to one sample, sequenced in a study of regulatory T cells in long-lasting Graves disease. Relying on iRepertoire HTBI primers and Arm-PCR of CDR3 regions, the team built TCR beta libraries. TCRdb fed the multiplex PCR reads into MiXCR, producing one record per CDR3 protein. The profile covers 350,000 to 450,000 distinct CDR3 sequences, with roughly a sixth appearing a single time and roughly 30% taken by the ten largest. Documented time point: newly diagnosed GD, antithyroid drugs for less than 3 months. Preparation of the TCR library used RNA extracted from PBMCs. Another study also made use of these data, one on T cells in Graves' hyperthyroidism and ophthalmopathy.

Specimen: peripheral blood mononuclear cells (PBMCs), collected at new diagnosis, from a patient treated with antithyroid drugs. Receptor source: a man aged 35-49 years with Graves disease.

This clonotype was counted many times. The rearrangement joins TRBV3-1 to TRBJ2-7, with D tentatively TRBD1 or TRBD2 (5 bases each). Germline V gene sequence: CDR1 LGHDT, CDR2 YNNKEL (reference sequence). V lost 4 bases and J 0 bases, leaving 19 bases between the germline ends. The CDR3 spans 17 residues. CDR3 region: CASSPFYGLRGSYEQYF. The CDR3 DNA follows: TGTGCCAGCAGCCCCTTTTACGGATTGAGGGGCTCCTACGAGCAGTACTTC.

This clonotype was picked up many times. The chain has TRBV15 and TRBJ2-6; D gene uncertain. The germline CDR1 and CDR2 sequences are LNHNV and YYDKDF (reference sequence). The germline V and J ends were trimmed by 5 bases and 0 bases, with 8 bases remaining between them. The CDR3 loop spans 15 amino acids. CDR3 DNA sequence: TGTGCCACCAGCGGCGGAACCTCTGGGGCCAACGTCCTGACTTTC. It codes for CATSGGTSGANVLTF.

This clonotype was found a few times. The chain has TRBV19 and TRBJ2-2, with D perhaps assigned TRBD1 or TRBD2 (6 bases each). Per the germline V gene, CDR1 is LNHDA and CDR2 is SQIVND (reference sequence). V was shortened by 6 bases and J by 4 bases, with 21 bases between the two germline ends. The CDR3 is made up of 17 amino acids. In DNA form, the CDR3 reads TGTGCCAGTAGGAGGGAGAGGGGGGAAAGGGTCACCGGGGAGCTGTTTTTT. It codes for CASRRERGERVTGELFF.

About this clonotype itself: Its ends do not fully match the called genes, so a read error is possible. The chain is built from TRBV28 and TRBJ2-1; 7 positions match TRBD1. Germline CDR1 MDHEN, CDR2 SYDVKM. The CDR3 is 17 residues long. CDR3 protein: CVSQRYTSGQRHNEQFF. The CDR3 nucleotides are TGTGTCAGCCAAAGATATACCTCGGGACAGCGTCACAATGAGCAGTTCTTC.

This chain connects TRBV12-3 or TRBV12-4 to TRBJ2-3, with D maybe TRBD1 (5 bases). V shed 6 bases and J shed 2 bases, with 15 bases lying between them. There are 15 residues in the CDR3. The CDR3 nucleotides are TGTGCCAGCAGCCAGGACAACTCACTCACAGATACGCAGTATTTT. As protein: CASSQDNSLTDTQYF.

This clonotype has a count of ten or more. This rearrangement joins TRBV5-6 to TRBJ2-4; 7 positions match TRBD2. The V segment lost 10 bases and the J segment 6 bases; nucleotides outside the gene matches: 7. CDR1 SGHDT and CDR2 YYEEEE come from the germline V gene. The CDR3 spans 12 residues. The CDR3 bases are TGTGCCGTCGGAAGGGAGGGAAACATTCAGTACTTC. It translates to CAVGREGNIQYF.

The rearrangement links TRBV18 to TRBJ2-1; TRBD2 agrees at 7 bases. The ends lost 5 bases at V and 6 bases at J; junction bases unmatched: 4. The CDR3 is 13 residues long. CDR1 is KGHSH and CDR2 is LQKENI in the germline V gene. CDR3 sequence: CASSSASGNEQFF. The DNA for the CDR3 is TGTGCCAGCTCATCGGCTAGCGGCAATGAGCAGTTCTTC.

This clonotype appeared many times. V and J are TRBV2 and TRBJ2-7; TRBD2 might be the D (6 bases). The V end lost 6 bases, the J end lost 1 base, and 13 bases lay between the germline ends. The germline V gene has CDR1 SNHLY and CDR2 FYNNEI. The CDR3 spans 14 residues. The CDR3 here is CASRSPGLSYEQYF. The CDR3 bases are TGTGCCAGCAGATCTCCGGGACTTTCCTACGAGCAGTACTTC.

About this clonotype itself: A read error is possible here, since a much larger clone lies one base away. The gene calls are TRBV20-1 and TRBJ2-5, with D perhaps matching TRBD2 (6 bases). V was cut by 3 bases and J by 2 bases, with 16 bases left in between. The germline V gene has CDR1 DFQATT and CDR2 SNEGSKA (reference sequence). The CDR3 is made up of 15 amino acids. The CDR3 DNA sequence: TGCAGTGCTAGCCTTCAAGGGAGGATACAAGAGACCCAGTACTTC. Amino acid sequence: CSASLQGRIQETQYF.

This chain uses TRBV19 with TRBJ2-3; D gene ambiguous. Germline V gives CDR1 LNHDA, CDR2 SQIVND (reference sequence). The germline V and J ends were trimmed by 0 bases and 6 bases, with 13 bases remaining between them. CDR3 length: 15 residues. CDR3 sequence: CASSIDGTGADTQYF. The CDR3 nucleotides are TGTGCCAGTAGTATAGATGGTACCGGCGCGGATACGCAGTATTTT.

This sequence joins TRBV18 and TRBJ2-1; 8 positions agree with TRBD1. The V segment lost 2 bases and the J segment 6 bases; nucleotides outside the gene matches: 6. The CDR3 has 15 residues. In germline, CDR1 is KGHSH, CDR2 LQKENI. DNA for the CDR3: TGTGCCAGCTCACCAAGGCAGGGGGCAGGCAATGAGCAGTTCTTC. Protein: CASSPRQGAGNEQFF.

The table lists this clonotype with many counts. This sequence joins TRBV28 and TRBJ2-2; 7 bases agree with TRBD2. V gave up 5 bases and J gave up 7 bases; unmatched junction bases: 10. The V gene's germline CDR1 is MDHEN and CDR2 SYDVKM. There are 15 residues in the CDR3. CDR3 residues: CASSTPGAGIGELFF. In nucleotides, the CDR3 is TGTGCCAGCAGTACCCCCGGAGCGGGGATCGGGGAGCTGTTTTTT.

This chain connects TRBV10-3 to TRBJ2-7; 7 nucleotides agree with TRBD1. This CDR3 contains 13 residues. Looked up from germline, CDR1 is ENHRY and CDR2 is SYGVKD. V shed 5 bases and J 3 bases; nucleotides not matched to a gene: 4. As DNA, the CDR3 is TGTGCCATCAGTCCGGGACAGAGCTACGAGCAGTACTTC. It yields the protein CAISPGQSYEQYF.

In its sample, this clonotype was seen many times. The V gene is TRBV18, the J gene TRBJ2-3; 7 bases are a match to TRBD1. The CDR3 loop spans 16 amino acids. V was pared by 5 bases and J by 4 bases, with 12 bases of the junction left unmatched. Germline V gene data show CDR1 as KGHSH and CDR2 as LQKENI. The CDR3 DNA follows: TGTGCCAGCTCAGCTACAGGGGCTGGGGTTTCAGATACGCAGTATTTT. As protein: CASSATGAGVSDTQYF.

This clonotype was observed at least ten times. DNA of the CDR3: TGTGCCAGCAGAGGACAGGGCGACTGGTATAGCAATCAGCCCCAGCATTTT. It codes for CASRGQGDWYSNQPQHF. The chain couples TRBV28 to TRBJ1-5; TRBD1 agrees at 8 bases. Germline trimming cut 6 bases from V and 0 bases from J; bases unmatched to any gene: 10. Per the germline V gene, CDR1 is MDHEN and CDR2 is SYDVKM. The CDR3 contains 17 residues.